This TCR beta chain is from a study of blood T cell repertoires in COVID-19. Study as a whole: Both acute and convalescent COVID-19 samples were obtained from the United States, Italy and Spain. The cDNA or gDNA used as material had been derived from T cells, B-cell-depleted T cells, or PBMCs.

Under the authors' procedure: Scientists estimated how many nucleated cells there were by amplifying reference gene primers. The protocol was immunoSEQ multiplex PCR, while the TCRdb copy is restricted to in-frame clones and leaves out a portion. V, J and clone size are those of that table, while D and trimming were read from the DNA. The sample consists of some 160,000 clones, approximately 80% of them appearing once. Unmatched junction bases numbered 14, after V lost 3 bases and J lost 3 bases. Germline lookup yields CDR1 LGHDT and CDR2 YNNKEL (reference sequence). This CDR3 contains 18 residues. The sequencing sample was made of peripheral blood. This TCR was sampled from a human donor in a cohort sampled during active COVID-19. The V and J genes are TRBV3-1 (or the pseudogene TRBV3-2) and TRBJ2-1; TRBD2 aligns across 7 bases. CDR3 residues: CASSQPPTGLTRYNEQFF. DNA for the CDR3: TGTGCCAGCAGCCAGCCCCCCACGGGACTAACCCGCTACAATGAGCAGTTCTTC.